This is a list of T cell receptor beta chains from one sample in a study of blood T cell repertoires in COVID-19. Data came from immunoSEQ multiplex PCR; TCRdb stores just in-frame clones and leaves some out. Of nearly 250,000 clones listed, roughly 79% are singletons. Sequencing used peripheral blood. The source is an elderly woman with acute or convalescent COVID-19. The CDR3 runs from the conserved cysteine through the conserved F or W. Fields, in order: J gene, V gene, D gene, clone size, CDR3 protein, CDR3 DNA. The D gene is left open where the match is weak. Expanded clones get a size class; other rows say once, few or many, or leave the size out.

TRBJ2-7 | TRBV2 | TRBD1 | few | CASSETGARSYEQYF | TGTGCCAGCAGCGAGACAGGGGCCCGCTCCTACGAGCAGTACTTC
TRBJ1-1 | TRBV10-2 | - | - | CASSERGGTEAFF | TGCGCCAGCAGTGAGAGGGGAGGGACTGAAGCTTTCTTT
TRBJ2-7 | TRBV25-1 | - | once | CASSETGIYEQYF | TGTGCCAGCAGTGAGACAGGAATATACGAGCAGTACTTC
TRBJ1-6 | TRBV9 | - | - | CASSGRADYSPLHF | TGTGCCAGCAGCGGACGGGCGGACTATTCACCCCTCCACTTT
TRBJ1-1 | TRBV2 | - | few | CASTLSTEAFF | TGTGCCAGCACTTTATCCACTGAAGCTTTCTTT
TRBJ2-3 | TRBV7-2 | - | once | CASSFLTDTQYF | TGTGCCAGCAGCTTCCTCACAGATACGCAGTATTTT
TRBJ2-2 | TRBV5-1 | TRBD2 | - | CASSFLTSGNTGELFF | TGCGCCAGCAGCTTCCTGACTAGCGGCAACACCGGGGAGCTGTTTTTT
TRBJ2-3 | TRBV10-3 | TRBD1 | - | CAISEAGGMGTDTQYF | TGTGCCATCAGTGAAGCAGGGGGCATGGGCACAGATACGCAGTATTTT
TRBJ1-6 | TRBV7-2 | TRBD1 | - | CASSLDPQGAASPLHF | TGTGCCAGCAGCTTAGATCCCCAGGGGGCGGCTTCACCCCTCCACTTT
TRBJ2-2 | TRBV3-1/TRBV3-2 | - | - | CASSQGGINTGELFF | TGTGCCAGCAGCCAGGGAGGTATTAACACCGGGGAGCTGTTTTTT
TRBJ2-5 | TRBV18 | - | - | CASSPLRTIGTAETQYF | TGTGCCAGCTCACCACTTCGGACTATCGGGACGGCAGAGACCCAGTACTTC
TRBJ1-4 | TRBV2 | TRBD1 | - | CASSDRGPREKLFF | TGTGCCAGCAGTGACAGGGGGCCGAGGGAAAAACTGTTTTTT
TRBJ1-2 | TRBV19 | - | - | CASSIGQGKKGGDFYGYTF | TGTGCCAGTAGTATTGGTCAGGGCAAAAAAGGGGGAGACTTCTATGGCTACACCTTC
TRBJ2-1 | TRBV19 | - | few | CASSMTAWVDEQFF | TGTGCCAGTAGTATGACAGCTTGGGTGGATGAGCAGTTCTTC
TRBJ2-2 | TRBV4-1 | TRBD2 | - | CASSQAGGRNTGELFF | TGCGCCAGCAGCCAAGCGGGGGGGCGGAACACCGGGGAGCTGTTTTTT